These 19 T cell receptor beta chains came from one sample sequenced in a study of blood T cell repertoires in COVID-19. TCRdb's copy holds only in-frame clones and misses some; the assay was immunoSEQ multiplex PCR. The table records a few hundred thousand clones, around 88% of them present only once. The sequencing sample was made of peripheral blood. These receptors all come from a woman aged 70-85 years with COVID-19, enrolled during active disease.

The chain couples TRBV20-1 to TRBJ1-3; the D is unclear. The V end was cut by 3 bases, the J end by 4 bases, with 10 bases between. The germline V gene encodes CDR1 DFQATT and CDR2 SNEGSKA (reference sequence). The CDR3 is 13 residues long. This chain's CDR3 is CSASYPSGNTIYF. CDR3 in DNA: TGCAGTGCTAGTTATCCCTCCGGAAACACCATATATTTT.

The sample holds one count of this clone. The rearrangement links TRBV29-1 to TRBJ1-2; 7 bases agree with TRBD1. Germline V gene data show CDR1 as SQVTM and CDR2 as ANQGSEA. This CDR3 comprises 13 residues. After removal of 8 bases from V and 7 bases from J, the junction contained 13 bases not matched to a gene. The CDR3, as DNA: TGCAGCATCTGGATGGGGACAGAGTTTGGCTACACCTTC. It yields the protein CSIWMGTEFGYTF.

The V and J genes are TRBV29-1 and TRBJ1-1; 8 bases align to TRBD1. The junction had 7 bases not matched to a gene; V was cut back by 5 bases and J by 2 bases. Germline CDR1 and CDR2: SQVTM and ANQGSEA. The CDR3 runs to 14 residues. CDR3 residues: CSVQGQVINTEAFF. CDR3 coding DNA: TGCAGCGTTCAGGGACAGGTCATCAACACTGAAGCTTTCTTT.

The chain employs TRBV7-9 and TRBJ1-1; TRBD1 might be the D (5 bases). CDR3 length equals 14 residues. The V end was cut by 5 bases, the J end by 2 bases, with 12 bases between. Germline CDR1 SEHNR, CDR2 FQNEAQ (reference sequence). The CDR3 here is CASSPGKGNTEAFF. CDR3 sequence (DNA): TGTGCCAGCAGCCCAGGGAAAGGAAACACTGAAGCTTTCTTT.

In this sample, this clone turned up once. The chain joins TRBV28 to TRBJ1-4, with 7 bases that match TRBD1. CDR1 and CDR2 from the germline V gene are MDHEN and SYDVKM. The trim removed 3 bases at V and 3 bases at J, leaving 10 bases unmatched. The CDR3 has 17 amino acids. Here the CDR3 reads CASSFSKEGTANEKLFF. DNA of the CDR3: TGTGCCAGCAGTTTTTCAAAGGAGGGGACAGCTAATGAAAAACTGTTTTTT.

The V gene is TRBV5-8, the J gene TRBJ2-7; tentatively, D is TRBD1 (6 bases). Germline CDR1 SGHTS, CDR2 YDEGEE. V was clipped by 2 bases and J by 1 base, with 7 bases between them. This CDR3 has 13 amino acids. The CDR3 DNA reads as TGTGCCAGCAGCTTTGGACAGTCCTACGAGCAGTACTTC. Its protein is CASSFGQSYEQYF.

The chain links TRBV10-3 to TRBJ2-5, with D possibly matching TRBD2 (6 bases). The germline gives CDR1 ENHRY, CDR2 SYGVKD. Trimming removed 4 bases from V and 4 bases from J, with 10 bases in between. The CDR3 runs 13 residues. The CDR3 loop is CAISGRAGETQYF. CDR3 coding DNA: TGTGCCATCAGTGGGAGGGCGGGAGAGACCCAGTACTTC.

This chain uses TRBV7-2 with TRBJ2-5, with 12 bases matching TRBD2. Trimming took 1 base from V and 5 from J; bases not matched to a gene: 5. CDR3 length equals 16 residues. Germline V gene sequence: CDR1 SGHTA, CDR2 FQGNSA. The CDR3 coding sequence is TGTGCCAGCAGCTTAGTGGTGACTAGCGGGGGCGAGACCCAGTACTTC. This sequence encodes CASSLVVTSGGETQYF.

V gene TRBV4-1 combines with J gene TRBJ1-1, with 7 bases fitting TRBD1. J lost 0 bases, V lost 2 bases, and 3 bases had no gene match. Germline-derived CDR1 and CDR2 are MGHRA and YSYEKL. The CDR3 consists of 15 residues. CDR3 nucleotides: TGCGCCAGCAGCCAATCCGACAGGGTGAACACTGAAGCTTTCTTT. Protein product: CASSQSDRVNTEAFF.

This rearrangement joins TRBV6-5 to TRBJ1-5; 9 bases are shared with TRBD1. Germline loops: CDR1 MNHEY, CDR2 SVGAGI. The ends lost 6 bases at V and 4 bases at J; junction bases unmatched: 4. This CDR3 comprises 14 residues. For the CDR3, the DNA is TGTGCCAGCAGCCTCGGGACAGGGAATCAGCCCCAGCATTTT. Encoded protein: CASSLGTGNQPQHF.

The J gene is TRBJ1-2, the V gene TRBV5-1, with D hard to call. V lost 4 bases and J 0 bases, leaving 13 bases between the germline ends. CDR1 and CDR2 from the germline V gene are SGHRS and YFSETQ. There are 15 residues in the CDR3. CDR3 sequence reads: CASSIESVANYGYTF. The CDR3 DNA follows: TGCGCCAGCAGCATAGAAAGTGTAGCTAACTATGGCTACACCTTC.

V usage is TRBV28 and J usage is TRBJ1-5, with TRBD1 matching over 7 bases. The CDR3 spans 12 residues. J lost 9 bases, V lost 7 bases, and 6 bases had no gene match. Looked up from germline, CDR1 is MDHEN and CDR2 is SYDVKM. The CDR3 loop reads CASNGQETPQHF. The DNA for the CDR3 is TGTGCCAGCAACGGACAGGAGACGCCCCAGCATTTT.

This rearrangement joins TRBV18 to TRBJ2-5; TRBD2 is a possible D gene (6 bases). Germline loops: CDR1 KGHSH, CDR2 LQKENI. The CDR3 has 16 amino acids. The V end lost 2 bases, the J end lost 1 base, and 14 bases lay between the germline ends. Written as DNA, the CDR3 is TGTGCCAGCTCACCAGTGGAGGGAGGACCCCAAGAGACCCAGTACTTC. It encodes CASSPVEGGPQETQYF.

The J gene is TRBJ1-1, the V gene TRBV7-9, with TRBD1 as a possible D gene (6 bases). The V and J ends lost 0 bases and 0 bases respectively, with 8 bases between them. CDR3 length equals 15 residues. Looked up from germline, CDR1 is SEHNR and CDR2 is FQNEAQ (reference sequence). The CDR3 DNA reads as TGTGCCAGCAGCTTAGCGCAGGGGATGAACACTGAAGCTTTCTTT. The encoded protein is CASSLAQGMNTEAFF.

The chain is built from TRBV10-3 and TRBJ2-3; D possibly corresponds to TRBD1 (6 bases). The germline gives CDR1 ENHRY, CDR2 SYGVKD. This CDR3 is 13 amino acids long. Trimming left V 7 bases short and J 7 bases short, with 15 bases between. CDR3 nucleotide sequence: TGTGCCATCAACAACCCGGGACAACATACGCAGTATTTT. It specifies CAINNPGQHTQYF.

The chain couples TRBV5-1 to TRBJ1-1; D perhaps matches TRBD1 (5 bases). Trimming took 8 bases from V and 3 from J, leaving 17 bases between them. Germline CDR1 reads SGHRS; CDR2 reads YFSETQ. CDR3 size: 14 residues. The CDR3 DNA reads as TGCGCCAGTTCCGTATCAGGGTCGGACACTGAAGCTTTCTTT. Its protein is CASSVSGSDTEAFF.

The chain has TRBV12-3 or TRBV12-4 and TRBJ2-7; TRBD1 might be the D (6 bases). V lost 3 bases and J lost 5, with 11 bases in between. This CDR3 contains 13 residues. The CDR3 region is CASSFGGVDEQYF. The CDR3 DNA sequence: TGTGCCAGCAGTTTTGGGGGCGTCGACGAGCAGTACTTC.

The chain recombines TRBV12-5 with TRBJ1-5, with a tentative D call TRBD1 (5 bases). Trimming removed 3 bases at V and 4 bases at J, with 16 bases between. Germline V CDR1 and CDR2: LGHNT, FRNRAP. The CDR3 has 16 amino acids. This CDR3 is CASGLGPPRGNQPQHF. The DNA of the CDR3 is TGTGCTAGTGGTTTAGGACCCCCACGGGGGAATCAGCCCCAGCATTTT.

The chain links TRBV5-5 to TRBJ1-3, with 10 bases lining up with TRBD1. The CDR3 covers 17 residues. V lost 4 bases, J lost 4 bases, and 11 bases stayed unmatched. The germline gives CDR1 SGHKS, CDR2 YYEKEE (reference sequence). The CDR3 coding sequence is TGTGCCAGCAGCACACGACAGGGGGCCTTTCAGGGAAACACCATATATTTT. This sequence encodes CASSTRQGAFQGNTIYF.